This section outlines one T cell receptor (beta chain) sequence together with its context. This entry is derived from a study of T-cell memory formation after mild COVID-19. From the 5' RACE reads, TCRdb called clonotypes with MiXCR, one entry per CDR3 protein. This table has 100,000 to 150,000 distinct CDR3 sequences, approximately 15% appearing once. Germline trimming cut 2 bases from V and 5 bases from J; bases unmatched to any gene: 5. CDR1 and CDR2 from the germline V gene are SGHAT and FQNNGV. The CDR3 runs to 15 residues. The material sequenced was PBMCs or a T cell subset sorted from them (not recorded which). The genes are TRBV11-2 and TRBJ2-1, with TRBD2 matching 8 bases. This receptor was taken from a man between 18 and 35 years old who had mild COVID-19 (a few samples of this study predate the infection). Cell type and time point are not known. The chain's CDR3 is CASSLILAAHNEQFF. In DNA form, the CDR3 reads TGTGCCAGCAGCTTAATACTAGCGGCCCACAATGAGCAGTTCTTC.